Described below is a single T cell receptor (beta chain) sequence and its context. No antigen is known for it. The data were taken from a study of T cell repertoires in cytomegalovirus infection. There are 18 residues in the CDR3. Trimming shortened V by 5 bases and J by 0 bases, and 19 bases separated the two germline ends. Per germline, CDR1 SGHAT and CDR2 FQNNGV. TCRdb reprocessed the reads via MiXCR and lists one record per CDR3 protein. The sample lists around 540,000 distinct CDR3 sequences, 25% to 35% occurring once. Study outcomes and limitations: There were HLA-C-restricted CMV-specific TCR beta clonotypes dominating the ex vivo response.

This specimen consisted of cultured PBMCs, obtained from culture after CMV antigen stimulation. The V and J genes are TRBV11-2 and TRBJ1-4, with TRBD1 as a possible D gene (5 bases). The origin of this receptor is a human donor in good health (CMV status not recorded). Some clones in this sample may be carry-over from other donors' samples. Written as DNA, the CDR3 is TGTGCCAGCAGCCCGGGGGTTGGTCAGGGCCCAACTAATGAAAAACTGTTTTTT. As protein: CASSPGVGQGPTNEKLFF.